Presented here are 31 T cell receptor beta chains from one specimen sequenced in a study of spatial heterogeneity in lung cancer (dated by TCRdb to about 2019). Library prep was done by 5' RACE. The data were produced on a NextSeq 500. The public sequencing data were trimmed at Q25 with fastp and processed into clonotypes with MiXCR by TCRdb, which kept only in-frame beta chains. For every CDR3 protein sequence, its rows merge into one entry that carries the most common genes and DNA. The sample data list some 3,000 distinct CDR3 sequences, and approximately 7% of these were observed just once. The ten biggest clones cover roughly a tenth of the sample. Taken with the paper, the label for time point translates to: sample taken at primary tumor resection. The investigation overall reported the following: The tumor nonsynonymous mutation count correlated with the number of expanded intratumoral alpha and beta TCRs.

These receptors' antigens are unknown. The sample in question was lung tumor tissue, obtained at surgery. These receptors were collected from a female donor with early-stage non-small cell lung cancer.

This clonotype is labeled medium-sized. J is TRBJ1-5 and V is TRBV19; D uncertain. Germline V gives CDR1 LNHDA, CDR2 SQIVND (reference sequence). Deletions cut 3 bases from V and 6 bases from J, with 15 bases between. This CDR3 region has 15 residues. CDR3 nucleotides: TGTGCCAGTAGTATCGACACGGGTGGCCCTCAGCCCCAGCATTTT. The encoded protein is CASSIDTGGPQPQHF.

This clonotype is medium-sized (0.01 to 0.1%) in the sample. The V call is TRBV11-2, the J call TRBJ2-1; 8 bases fit TRBD1. V lost 0 bases to trimming and J lost 8 bases; unmatched junction nucleotides: 18. The germline CDR1 and CDR2 sequences are SGHAT and FQNNGV. CDR3 length equals 19 residues. The CDR3: CASSLDGRKGRGRVDEQFF. In DNA form, the CDR3 reads TGTGCCAGCAGCTTAGACGGTCGTAAGGGCAGGGGGCGAGTTGATGAGCAGTTCTTC.

J is TRBJ2-5 and V is TRBV24-1; possibly TRBD1 for D (6 bases). The CDR3 totals 14 residues. Germline CDR1 is KGHDR and CDR2 is SFDVKD. V lost 8 bases and J 5 bases, leaving 17 bases between the germline ends. For the CDR3, the DNA is TGTGCCACCAAGCCGGGACACTGGGGGGAGACCCAGTACTTC. Translation: CATKPGHWGETQYF.

By share, this clonotype ranks as medium-sized. The V call is TRBV7-2, the J call TRBJ1-3; 8 nucleotides agree with TRBD1. This CDR3 region has 15 residues. With 2 bases clipped from V and 2 bases from J, the junction kept 2 bases outside the gene matches. Looked up from germline, CDR1 is SGHTA and CDR2 is FQGNSA. This chain's CDR3 is CASSLSGQAGNTIYF. CDR3 nucleotide sequence: TGTGCCAGCAGCTTATCGGGACAGGCTGGAAACACCATATATTTT.

Relative to its sample, this clonotype is medium-sized. J is TRBJ2-1 and V is TRBV7-2; 12 nucleotides match TRBD2. From germline, CDR1 is SGHTA and CDR2 FQGNSA. This CDR3 contains 18 residues. The J segment lost 5 bases and the V segment lost 2 bases, leaving 10 bases of the junction unmatched. The CDR3 protein is CASSLTITSGGFNNEQFF. In DNA form, the CDR3 reads TGTGCCAGCAGCTTAACCATAACTAGCGGGGGGTTTAACAATGAGCAGTTCTTC.

By share, this clonotype counts as medium-sized. The chain recombines TRBV28 with TRBJ1-3; D is unclear. Germline CDR1 is MDHEN and CDR2 is SYDVKM. Trimming took off 3 bases at V and 0 bases at J, with 12 bases between the two ends. The CDR3 loop spans 16 amino acids. This chain's CDR3 is CASSLLMGSSGNTIYF. The CDR3 DNA sequence: TGTGCCAGCAGTTTGTTGATGGGCAGCTCTGGAAACACCATATATTTT.

This clonotype came up many times. The chain recombines TRBV20-1 with TRBJ2-3; 8 bases map to TRBD1. With 4 bases clipped from V and 2 bases from J, the junction kept 8 bases outside the gene matches. Germline values: CDR1 DFQATT, CDR2 SNEGSKA (reference sequence). This CDR3 comprises 15 residues. CDR3 residues: CSATETGAYTDTQYF. The CDR3 nucleotides read TGCAGTGCTACTGAGACAGGGGCTTACACAGATACGCAGTATTTT.

Judged by abundance, this clonotype is medium-sized. This chain uses TRBV6-5 with TRBJ2-3; 9 bases are a match to TRBD2. Germline assignment: CDR1 MNHEY and CDR2 SVGAGI. Trimming cost V 4 bases and J 0 bases; bases outside gene matches: 2. CDR3 size: 15 residues. CDR3 in DNA: TGTGCCAGCAGTTTAGCGGGGGCTAGCACAGATACGCAGTATTTT. It encodes CASSLAGASTDTQYF.

This clonotype is judged medium-sized. This chain connects TRBV12-3 or TRBV12-4 to TRBJ1-1; no clear D gene. This CDR3 region has 13 residues. V was trimmed by 4 bases and J by 2 bases, leaving 8 bases between them. CDR3 coding DNA: TGTGCCAGCAGTTCTTGGAGAAACACTGAAGCTTTCTTT. Its protein product is CASSSWRNTEAFF.

Relative to its sample, this clonotype is medium-sized (0.01 to 0.1%). The V and J genes are TRBV3-1 and TRBJ2-6; D ambiguous. This CDR3 is 15 amino acids long. CDR1 is LGHDT and CDR2 is YNNKEL in the germline V gene (reference sequence). The V end was cut by 3 bases, the J end by 1 base, with 7 bases between. CDR3 nucleotides: TGTGCCAGCAGCCATTCCGGGTCTGGGGCCAACGTCCTGACTTTC. It yields the protein CASSHSGSGANVLTF.

This clonotype is classed as medium-sized. This chain uses TRBV4-2 with TRBJ2-7, with 7 nucleotides matching TRBD1. The CDR3 sequence is 15 residues long. The V gene's germline CDR1 is LGHNA and CDR2 YNFKEQ. Trimming took 0 bases from V and 1 from J; bases not matched to a gene: 3. CDR3 coding DNA: TGTGCCAGCAGCCAAGACGCCAGGGGGTCCTACGAGCAGTACTTC. As protein: CASSQDARGSYEQYF.

By proportion, this clonotype is medium-sized. This chain links TRBV12-5 with TRBJ2-7; D is unclear. This CDR3 is built from 12 residues. Germline V gene sequence: CDR1 LGHNT, CDR2 FRNRAP. The V gene lost 2 bases and the J gene lost 4 bases, with 6 bases spanning the gap. CDR3 region: CASGLHDYEQYF. In nucleotides, the CDR3 is TGTGCTAGTGGTTTGCACGATTACGAGCAGTACTTC. The complete variable domain, with remaining parts taken from reference TRBV12-5 and TRBJ2-7, reads DARVTQTPRHKVTEMGQEVTMRCQPILGHNTVFWYRQTMMQGLELLAYFRNRAPLDDSGMPKDRFSAEMPDATLATLKIQPSEPRDSAVYFCASGLHDYEQYFGPGTRLTVT.

This clonotype qualifies as medium-sized. The chain has TRBV9 and TRBJ2-3; D gene ambiguous. Germline CDR1 is SGDLS and CDR2 is YYNGEE. This CDR3 is built from 15 residues. The V end lost 0 bases, the J end lost 2 bases, and 10 bases lay between the germline ends. CDR3 loop: CASSVEGHATDTQYF. In nucleotides, the CDR3 is TGTGCCAGCAGCGTAGAAGGGCACGCCACAGATACGCAGTATTTT.

The DNA for the CDR3 is TGCAGTGCCGAGACCGGGACAGCCACAGATACGCAGTATTTT. It is translated as CSAETGTATDTQYF. The chain combines TRBV20-1 with TRBJ2-3, with 7 positions matching TRBD1. V gave up 6 bases and J gave up 2 bases; unmatched junction bases: 8. The CDR3 is made up of 14 amino acids. CDR1 and CDR2 (germline): DFQATT, SNEGSKA (reference sequence).

By proportion, this clonotype is medium-sized. The rearrangement joins TRBV5-5 to TRBJ2-2; the D gene is possibly TRBD1 (6 bases). Trimming took off 1 base at V and 0 bases at J, with 7 bases between the two ends. This CDR3 has 15 amino acids. Looked up from germline, CDR1 is SGHKS and CDR2 is YYEKEE (reference sequence). The CDR3 DNA reads TGTGCCAGCAGCTTGTGGACAGCGAACACCGGGGAGCTGTTTTTT. Translation gives CASSLWTANTGELFF.

This clonotype is labeled as large. The CDR3 loop reads CASSPQGALEAFF. CDR3 sequence (DNA): TGCGCCAGCAGCCCCCAAGGGGCCCTTGAAGCTTTCTTT. The V and J genes are TRBV5-1 and TRBJ1-1, with D possibly being TRBD1 (5 bases). The CDR3 is made up of 13 amino acids. CDR1 and CDR2 from the germline V gene are SGHRS and YFSETQ. Trimming took off 4 bases at V and 7 bases at J, with 14 bases between the two ends.

This clonotype has ten or more counts. This sequence joins TRBV4-3 and TRBJ2-1, with 8 nucleotides matching TRBD2. This CDR3 has 15 residues. Trimming took 1 base from V and 8 from J; bases not matched to a gene: 7. CDR1 and CDR2 (germline): LGHNA, YSLEER. CDR3 amino acids: CASSQAGGSWDEQFF. CDR3 nucleotides: TGCGCCAGCAGCCAAGCGGGGGGGAGTTGGGATGAGCAGTTCTTC.

By frequency in the sample, this clonotype is medium-sized. This rearrangement joins TRBV28 to TRBJ2-2, with a tentative D call TRBD2 (6 bases). The CDR3 extends over 13 amino acids. Germline V gene data show CDR1 as MDHEN and CDR2 as SYDVKM. The V end lost 8 bases, the J end lost 4 bases, and 11 bases lay between the germline ends. CDR3 region: CASWDSLTGELFF. CDR3 in DNA: TGTGCCAGCTGGGACTCACTCACCGGGGAGCTGTTTTTT.

By share of the sample, this clonotype is medium-sized. The CDR3 bases are TGTGCCAGCAGTTTAAGGCGGCCCTCTGGGGCCAACGTCCTGACTTTC. Residues: CASSLRRPSGANVLTF. This sequence joins TRBV27 and TRBJ2-6; no definite D call. Looked up from germline, CDR1 is MNHEY and CDR2 is SMNVEV (reference sequence). This CDR3 is 16 amino acids long. V dropped 2 bases and J dropped 0 bases, with 8 bases sitting between them.

Judged by abundance, this clonotype is large. V gene TRBV28 combines with J gene TRBJ1-3; TRBD1 agrees at 7 bases. CDR3 length equals 12 residues. The germline CDR1 and CDR2 sequences are MDHEN and SYDVKM. With V trimmed by 6 bases and J by 7 bases, 3 bases remained unmatched. The CDR3 DNA follows: TGTGCCAGCAGCAGGGGGAGGAACACCATATATTTT. Translating gives CASSRGRNTIYF.

This clonotype is classed as medium-sized. The chain couples TRBV19 to TRBJ2-1; D possibly corresponds to TRBD2 (7 bases). This CDR3 contains 16 residues. Germline lookup yields CDR1 LNHDA and CDR2 SQIVND (reference sequence). V shed 3 bases and J shed 3 bases, with 15 bases lying between them. The CDR3 DNA is TGTGCCAGTAGTATCCGGAGGGGGGGCAACTACAATGAGCAGTTCTTC. The encoded protein is CASSIRRGGNYNEQFF. The full variable domain, completed using reference TRBV19 and TRBJ2-1, is DGGITQSPKYLFRKEGQNVTLSCEQNLNHDAMYWYRQDPGQGLRLIYYSQIVNDFQKGDIAEGYSVSREKKESFPLTVTSAQKNPTAFYLCASSIRRGGNYNEQFFGPGTRLTVL.

The chain recombines TRBV6-2 or TRBV6-3 with TRBJ1-5; the match to TRBD1 covers 8 bases. There are 15 residues in the CDR3. V was clipped by 2 bases and J by 6 bases; unmatched bases: 6. Per the germline V gene, CDR1 is MNHEY and CDR2 is SVGEGT. DNA for the CDR3: TGTGCCAGCAGTTACGCGGACAGGGAACGTCAGCCCCAGCATTTT. It yields the protein CASSYADRERQPQHF.

Many counts were recorded for this clonotype. The rearrangement links TRBV30 to TRBJ2-7; TRBD1 matches 7 bases. Germline V gene sequence: CDR1 GTSNPN, CDR2 SVGIG (reference sequence). The CDR3 extends over 14 amino acids. Trimming removed 2 bases from V and 3 bases from J; junction bases left unmatched: 7. This CDR3 reads CAWSLGDRGYEQYF. CDR3 sequence (DNA): TGTGCCTGGAGTCTCGGGGACAGAGGCTACGAGCAGTACTTC.

By share, this clonotype ranks as medium-sized. The genes are TRBV12-3 or TRBV12-4 and TRBJ1-2; 12 nucleotides agree with TRBD1. The junction had 9 bases not matched to a gene; V was cut back by 6 bases and J by 4 bases. The CDR3 covers 16 residues. The DNA for the CDR3 is TGTGCCAGCAGCCAGACCCGGGACAGGGGGCTCTATGGCTACACCTTC. Protein: CASSQTRDRGLYGYTF.

This clonotype was recorded many times. V is TRBV11-2 and J is TRBJ2-5; 9 positions agree with TRBD2. With 1 base clipped from V and 5 bases from J, the junction kept 8 bases outside the gene matches. Germline-derived CDR1 and CDR2 are SGHAT and FQNNGV. The CDR3 contains 16 residues. As DNA, the CDR3 is TGTGCCAGCAGCTTAGTGGAGGGACTAGCCGGGGAGACCCAGTACTTC. This codes for CASSLVEGLAGETQYF.

Judged by abundance, this clonotype is medium-sized (0.01 to 0.1%). The chain is built from TRBV20-1 and TRBJ2-5, with 7 positions matching TRBD1. The V segment lost 0 bases and the J segment 5 bases; nucleotides outside the gene matches: 12. The CDR3 has 16 residues. Germline CDR1 and CDR2: DFQATT and SNEGSKA (reference sequence). CDR3 sequence: CSARDGAGGPKETQYF. CDR3 bases: TGCAGTGCTAGAGATGGGGCAGGGGGTCCCAAGGAGACCCAGTACTTC.

This clonotype was recorded many times. V is TRBV29-1 and J is TRBJ1-1; weak D call: TRBD1 (5 bases). The V end lost 5 bases, the J end lost 2 bases, and 12 bases lay between the germline ends. The CDR3 spans 13 residues. CDR1 and CDR2 (germline): SQVTM, ANQGSEA. CDR3 DNA: TGCAGCGTTCCGGGACCCGGAAACACTGAAGCTTTCTTT. Its protein product is CSVPGPGNTEAFF.

This clonotype is medium-sized in the sample. The chain has TRBV28 and TRBJ2-7; D unclear. Germline values: CDR1 MDHEN, CDR2 SYDVKM. The CDR3 consists of 13 residues. The V gene lost 5 bases and the J gene lost 2 bases, with 10 bases spanning the gap. The CDR3 sequence: CASSPSGTYEQYF. The CDR3 bases are TGTGCCAGCAGTCCGTCAGGAACCTACGAGCAGTACTTC.

This clonotype has at least ten counts. The chain recombines TRBV7-3 with TRBJ2-5, with 7 bases lining up with TRBD2. The V and J ends lost 5 bases and 3 bases, in that order; junction bases with no gene match: 9. The CDR3 covers 15 residues. Germline loops: CDR1 SGHTA, CDR2 FQGTGA. The DNA for the CDR3 is TGTGCCAGCAGCCCCAGCGGGGCCCTGAAAGAGACCCAGTACTTC. Amino acids: CASSPSGALKETQYF.

Sample share makes this clonotype medium-sized. The rearrangement uses TRBV5-5 and TRBJ2-7; D possibly corresponds to TRBD2 (5 bases). Germline loops: CDR1 SGHKS, CDR2 YYEKEE (reference sequence). V lost 0 bases and J 3 bases, leaving 13 bases between the germline ends. The CDR3 runs to 15 residues. This CDR3 is CASSLDWGRDYEQYF. The CDR3, as DNA: TGTGCCAGCAGCTTGGATTGGGGTCGGGACTACGAGCAGTACTTC.

Only a few counts were recorded for this clonotype. CDR3 DNA sequence: TGCAGCGTTGAAGATCGTAAGGGACAGGGGGCAGAGACCCAGTACTTC. Translated: CSVEDRKGQGAETQYF. The genes are TRBV29-1 and TRBJ2-5; TRBD1 matches 12 bases. CDR1 is SQVTM and CDR2 is ANQGSEA in the germline V gene. This CDR3 is built from 16 residues. Trimming cost V 0 bases and J 4 bases; bases outside gene matches: 6.